The 26 T cell receptor beta chains below were found in one sample sequenced in a study of shared clonotypes between healthy human individuals. Some clones are missing from TCRdb's copy, which holds only in-frame ones; the method was immunoSEQ multiplex PCR. This table holds 2 million to 2.5 million clones, over 85% found once. What was sequenced was naive CD4+ T cells from PBMCs. Subset specified: CD45RA+ positively selected. These receptors were obtained from a man aged 18 to 29 in good health. Some clones in this sample may be carry-over from other donors' samples.

The chain uses TRBV18 and TRBJ1-1; 7 bases line up with TRBD1. Germline loops: CDR1 KGHSH, CDR2 LQKENI. CDR3 length: 15 amino acids. Trimming removed 0 bases from V and 4 bases from J; junction bases left unmatched: 5. In nucleotides, the CDR3 is TGTGCCAGCTCACCACCGTCAGGGGGAGGCACTGAAGCTTTCTTT. It encodes CASSPPSGGGTEAFF.

With regard to this clone: The sample carries other DNA sequences with the same CDR3. The chain carries TRBV7-9 and TRBJ1-1, with D possibly being TRBD1 (6 bases). This CDR3 contains 13 residues. The germline CDR1 and CDR2 sequences are SEHNR and FQNEAQ (reference sequence). The V gene lost 4 bases and the J gene lost 4 bases, with 10 bases spanning the gap. The CDR3 spells CASSSQGGTEAFF. The CDR3 nucleotides are TGTGCCAGCAGCTCACAAGGGGGCACTGAAGCTTTCTTT.

This rearrangement joins TRBV6-5 to TRBJ1-2; no reliable D call. The V gene lost 0 bases and the J gene lost 0 bases, with 11 bases spanning the gap. Looked up from germline, CDR1 is MNHEY and CDR2 is SVGAGI. The CDR3 contains 16 residues. The DNA of the CDR3 is TGTGCCAGCAGTTACTCGTTTACAGCCCCTAACTATGGCTACACCTTC. Its protein product is CASSYSFTAPNYGYTF.

The rearrangement joins TRBV5-4 to TRBJ2-7, with 11 positions matching TRBD2. The CDR3 loop spans 15 amino acids. CDR1 is SGHNT and CDR2 is YYREEE in the germline V gene (reference sequence). V lost 1 base and J lost 7; bases outside the gene matches: 7. This chain's CDR3 is CASSLPLAGVGEQYF. CDR3 sequence (DNA): TGTGCCAGCAGCTTGCCACTAGCGGGGGTGGGGGAGCAGTACTTC.

On this clone: The sample carries other DNA sequences with the same CDR3. The chain is built from TRBV18 and TRBJ2-5; D is perhaps TRBD1 (6 bases). This CDR3 comprises 13 residues. The ends were cut back, 2 bases at V and 3 bases at J, with 7 bases in the middle. Germline CDR1 is KGHSH and CDR2 is LQKENI. The CDR3 spells CASSPNREETQYF. CDR3 DNA sequence: TGTGCCAGCTCACCAAACAGGGAAGAGACCCAGTACTTC. The full variable domain, with the rest looked up from reference TRBV18 and TRBJ2-5, is NAGVMQNPRHLVRRRGQEARLRCSPMKGHSHVYWYRQLPEEGLKFMVYLQKENIIDESGMPKERFSAEFPKEGPSILRIQQVVRGDSAAYFCASSPNREETQYFGPGTRLLVL.

The CDR3: CASSLRAGSETQYF. CDR3 sequence (DNA): TGCGCCAGCAGCCTACGAGCGGGATCAGAGACCCAGTACTTC. The chain employs TRBV5-1 and TRBJ2-5; TRBD2 aligns across 7 bases. The CDR3 has 14 amino acids. Trimming took 4 bases from V and 4 from J; bases not matched to a gene: 7. Germline loops: CDR1 SGHRS, CDR2 YFSETQ.

The chain has TRBV6-6 and TRBJ2-3, with a tentative D call TRBD2 (6 bases). The CDR3 loop spans 14 amino acids. Germline V gene lookup returns CDR1 MNHNY and CDR2 SVGAGI (reference sequence). V was pared by 6 bases and J by 6 bases, with 16 bases between. The chain's CDR3 is CASSVRESRDTQYF. The CDR3 DNA reads as TGTGCCAGCAGCGTTCGGGAGTCTCGGGATACGCAGTATTTT.

In its sample, this clone was seen a few times. The chain has TRBV29-1 and TRBJ1-1; 10 bases fit TRBD1. This CDR3 is built from 15 residues. With V trimmed by 6 bases and J by 0 bases, 7 bases remained unmatched. The V gene's germline CDR1 is SQVTM and CDR2 ANQGSEA. Here the CDR3 reads CSVTGGEDLNTEAFF. In DNA, the CDR3 is TGCAGCGTGACAGGGGGCGAAGATCTGAACACTGAAGCTTTCTTT.

This clone has only a few counts. The CDR3 reads CASSRQGYGYTF. In DNA form, the CDR3 reads TGTGCCAGCAGCCGACAGGGATATGGCTACACCTTC. J is TRBJ1-2 and V is TRBV6-7; 7 positions agree with TRBD1. TRBV6-7 is labeled an ORF, and its function is uncertain. CDR3 length: 12 residues. The J segment lost 5 bases and the V segment lost 6 bases, leaving 3 bases of the junction unmatched.

The rearrangement joins TRBV29-1 to TRBJ1-1; D is ambiguous. Germline V gene lookup returns CDR1 SQVTM and CDR2 ANQGSEA. The CDR3 covers 15 residues. Deletions cut 0 bases from V and 0 bases from J, with 11 bases between. CDR3 amino acids: CSVEDLGGVNTEAFF. CDR3 bases: TGCAGCGTTGAAGATCTGGGCGGGGTGAACACTGAAGCTTTCTTT.

The chain is built from TRBV28 and TRBJ2-7; D is unresolved. CDR1 and CDR2 from the germline V gene are MDHEN and SYDVKM. The CDR3 covers 13 residues. V shed 6 bases and J shed 4 bases, with 13 bases lying between them. CDR3 coding DNA: TGTGCCAGCAGGCCGGGTCCGATTTACGAGCAGTACTTC. Protein sequence: CASRPGPIYEQYF.

This clone came up once. This sequence joins TRBV4-2 and TRBJ2-1; 14 nucleotides agree with TRBD2. Germline CDR1 is LGHNA and CDR2 is YNFKEQ. The CDR3 runs 19 residues. V lost 4 bases to trimming and J lost 6 bases; unmatched junction nucleotides: 14. The CDR3 DNA sequence: TGTGCCAGCAGCCGAGCACTGGGACTAGCGGGAGTAGGGGCCAATGAGCAGTTCTTC. Translation: CASSRALGLAGVGANEQFF.

The chain employs TRBV28 and TRBJ2-3; D not certain. The CDR3 has 15 residues. V shed 1 base and J shed 1 base, with 9 bases lying between them. Germline V CDR1 and CDR2: MDHEN, SYDVKM. The CDR3 DNA is TGTGCCAGCAGTTTATATTTGCCCGGCACAGATACGCAGTATTTT. It codes for CASSLYLPGTDTQYF.

The chain joins TRBV30 to TRBJ2-3, with D unclear. Trimming took off 2 bases at V and 4 bases at J, with 13 bases between the two ends. The CDR3 has 14 amino acids. Germline V CDR1 and CDR2: GTSNPN, SVGIG (reference sequence). This CDR3 is CAWSFSLAADTQYF. As DNA, the CDR3 is TGTGCCTGGAGTTTCAGTCTGGCCGCAGATACGCAGTATTTT.

Details on this clone: This sample includes further DNA sequences coding for the same CDR3. The rearrangement joins TRBV7-2 to TRBJ2-5, with a weak D call TRBD1 (5 bases). Trimming removed 1 base from V and 4 bases from J, with 7 bases in between. Germline-derived CDR1 and CDR2 are SGHTA and FQGNSA. This CDR3 has 13 residues. The CDR3 DNA sequence: TGTGCCAGCAGCTTAGGGGGCGGAGAGACCCAGTACTTC. Protein product: CASSLGGGETQYF.

This chain joins TRBV5-1 and TRBJ2-5; 9 nucleotides agree with TRBD2. The germline V gene has CDR1 SGHRS and CDR2 YFSETQ. V shed 4 bases and J 5 bases; nucleotides not matched to a gene: 9. The CDR3 loop spans 15 amino acids. In DNA form, the CDR3 reads TGCGCCAGCAGCGAGTTCGGTAGCGGGAGCGAGACCCAGTACTTC. Translated, it gives CASSEFGSGSETQYF.

The rearrangement links TRBV5-1 to TRBJ2-1; 12 bases map to TRBD2. J was trimmed by 16 bases and V by 1 base; bases with no gene match: 12. The CDR3 runs 15 residues. Germline V gives CDR1 SGHRS, CDR2 YFSETQ. Written as DNA, the CDR3 is TGCGCCAGCAGCTTGACTAGCGGGAGGCCCATTGGGGGTTTCTTC. Protein: CASSLTSGRPIGGFF.

This clone was counted between two and nine times. V gene TRBV4-1 combines with J gene TRBJ2-1; 8 bases agree with TRBD1. V lost 5 bases, J lost 10 bases, and 13 bases stayed unmatched. Germline assignment: CDR1 MGHRA and CDR2 YSYEKL. This CDR3 spans 15 amino acids. CDR3 in DNA: TGCGCCAGCAGCAAGGCGGGGCAGGGGGCGGGGGAGCAGTTCTTC. It encodes CASSKAGQGAGEQFF.

The chain combines TRBV28 with TRBJ1-4; D possibly corresponds to TRBD1 (6 bases). The CDR3 contains 14 residues. Between the trimmed V and J ends, which lost 4 bases and 15 bases, there was a span of 21 bases. In germline, CDR1 is MDHEN, CDR2 SYDVKM. The CDR3 DNA is TGTGCCAGCAGTTCCGACAGGATCTCCCCCATATTGTTTTTT. This translates into CASSSDRISPILFF.

This clone has a handful of counts. Other DNA sequences in the same sample also yield this CDR3. The gene calls are TRBV5-1 and TRBJ1-1, with no clear D. Germline CDR1 SGHRS, CDR2 YFSETQ. The CDR3 is made up of 14 amino acids. The V end lost 1 base, the J end lost 1 base, and 8 bases lay between the germline ends. The CDR3 is CASSLWVGNTEAFF. As DNA, the CDR3 is TGCGCCAGCAGCTTGTGGGTGGGGAACACTGAAGCTTTCTTT.

This sequence joins TRBV2 and TRBJ1-5; D is unclear. The V end lost 5 bases, the J end lost 2 bases, and 13 bases lay between the germline ends. The CDR3 is made up of 15 amino acids. CDR1 SNHLY and CDR2 FYNNEI come from the germline V gene. CDR3 in amino acids: CASSYTGLGNQPQHF. CDR3 nucleotide sequence: TGTGCCAGCAGTTACACGGGCCTTGGCAATCAGCCCCAGCATTTT.

V gene TRBV15 combines with J gene TRBJ2-1, with 14 bases lining up with TRBD2. V gave up 3 bases and J gave up 4 bases; unmatched junction bases: 5. Germline loops: CDR1 LNHNV, CDR2 YYDKDF (reference sequence). The CDR3 is 17 amino acids. CDR3 nucleotides: TGTGCCACCAGCAGGGAAGGACTAGCGGGAGGATACAATGAGCAGTTCTTC. It is translated as CATSREGLAGGYNEQFF. Full variable domain (rest looked up from reference TRBV15 and TRBJ2-1): DAMVIQNPRYQVTQFGKPVTLSCSQTLNHNVMYWYQQKSSQAPKLLFHYYDKDFNNEADTPDNFQSRRPNTSFCFLDIRSPGLGDTAMYLCATSREGLAGGYNEQFFGPGTRLTVL.

The gene calls are TRBV7-3 and TRBJ2-3; 8 bases map to TRBD2. V shed 5 bases and J 5 bases; nucleotides not matched to a gene: 6. The CDR3 contains 14 residues. Germline CDR1 and CDR2: SGHTA and FQGTGA. CDR3 protein: CASSPSGGKDTQYF. In nucleotides, the CDR3 is TGTGCCAGCAGCCCCTCGGGAGGGAAAGATACGCAGTATTTT. Based on the CDR3 plus reference TRBV7-3 and TRBJ2-3, the full variable domain is GAGVSQTPSNKVTEKGKYVELRCDPISGHTALYWYRQSLGQGPEFLIYFQGTGAADDSGLPNDRFFAVRPEGSVSTLKIQRTERGDSAVYLCASSPSGGKDTQYFGPGTRLTVL.

This chain joins TRBV18 and TRBJ2-1; D is unclear. The germline CDR1 and CDR2 sequences are KGHSH and LQKENI. Trimming removed 3 bases from V and 5 bases from J, with 11 bases in between. The CDR3 loop spans 14 amino acids. The CDR3 nucleotides read TGTGCCAGCTCACCCTTACTTAGGGACAATGAGCAGTTCTTC. This encodes CASSPLLRDNEQFF.

V is TRBV5-1 and J is TRBJ2-6, with D hard to call. The germline V gene has CDR1 SGHRS and CDR2 YFSETQ. The CDR3 length is 14 residues. The ends were cut back, 4 bases at V and 1 base at J, with 6 bases in the middle. For the CDR3, the DNA is TGCGCCAGCAGCAGCGCTTCTGGGGCCAACGTCCTGACTTTC. This codes for CASSSASGANVLTF.

The V and J genes are TRBV27 and TRBJ1-2, with D maybe TRBD1 (5 bases). This CDR3 comprises 18 residues. Germline values: CDR1 MNHEY, CDR2 SMNVEV (reference sequence). With 5 bases removed from V and 3 bases from J, the gap between germline ends came to 25 bases. The CDR3 loop reads CASSKLSGGLNRDYGYTF. CDR3 bases: TGTGCCAGCAGTAAACTATCTGGGGGTCTAAACCGGGACTATGGCTACACCTTC.